A single sample is the source of the 26 T cell receptor beta chains below, sequenced in a study of blood T cell repertoires in COVID-19. The repertoire was sequenced with immunoSEQ multiplex PCR; TCRdb's copy has only in-frame clones and lacks some. Here the sample spans some 220,000 clones, roughly 85% being singletons. Material: peripheral blood. Receptors originate from a woman aged 70-85 years with COVID-19, enrolled during active disease.

The gene calls are TRBV14 and TRBJ2-5; D ambiguous. V was clipped by 1 base and J by 1 base, with 13 bases between them. The CDR3 covers 16 residues. Germline assignment: CDR1 SGHDN and CDR2 FVKESK. CDR3 DNA sequence: TGTGCCAGCAGCCAAGGCAAAGACTCGATCCAAGAGACCCAGTACTTC. It encodes CASSQGKDSIQETQYF.

The chain uses TRBV19 and TRBJ2-1; the D is unclear. CDR3 length: 11 residues. V was clipped by 5 bases and J by 6 bases, with 5 bases between them. The germline V gene encodes CDR1 LNHDA and CDR2 SQIVND (reference sequence). CDR3 in amino acids: CASSVLNEQFF. CDR3 bases: TGTGCCAGTAGTGTCCTCAATGAGCAGTTCTTC.

The chain carries TRBV6-1 and TRBJ2-2; 7 bases agree with TRBD2. Germline V CDR1 and CDR2: MNHNS, SASEGT. The CDR3 has 19 amino acids. V lost 0 bases to trimming and J lost 7 bases; unmatched junction nucleotides: 17. CDR3 coding DNA: TGTGCCAGCAGTGAAGCTCAGCCGGGCGGGGGAGGGTTGTACGGGGAGCTGTTTTTT. Translating gives CASSEAQPGGGGLYGELFF.

The V call is TRBV5-1, the J call TRBJ1-3, with D maybe TRBD1 (5 bases). The V end was cut by 3 bases, the J end by 1 base, with 8 bases between. This CDR3 contains 14 residues. Germline CDR1 is SGHRS and CDR2 is YFSETQ. The CDR3 DNA follows: TGCGCCAGCAGCTACGACAGTTCTGGAAACACCATATATTTT. Translation gives CASSYDSSGNTIYF.

The chain joins TRBV11-3 to TRBJ1-1, with TRBD1 matching 12 bases. V was clipped by 5 bases and J by 7 bases; unmatched bases: 8. The germline CDR1 and CDR2 sequences are SGHNT and YENEEA. CDR3 length: 15 residues. The CDR3 spells CASSRDRGRGIEAFF. DNA for the CDR3: TGTGCCAGCAGCCGGGACAGGGGGCGCGGAATTGAAGCTTTCTTT. Drawing the rest from reference TRBV11-3 and TRBJ1-1, the complete variable domain is EAGVVQSPRYKIIEKKQPVAFWCNPISGHNTLYWYLQNLGQGPELLIRYENEEAVDDSQLPKDRFSAERLKGVDSTLKIQPAELGDSAVYLCASSRDRGRGIEAFFGQGTRLTVV.

This rearrangement joins TRBV30 to TRBJ1-4, with 11 nucleotides matching TRBD1. CDR3 length equals 14 residues. J gave up 3 bases and V 5 bases, and 2 bases lay outside the gene matches. Germline-derived CDR1 and CDR2 are GTSNPN and SVGIG (reference sequence). The CDR3 region is CAWGQGASNEKLFF. The CDR3 nucleotides read TGTGCCTGGGGACAGGGGGCTTCTAATGAAAAACTGTTTTTT.

The CDR3 DNA sequence: TGTGCCAGTAGTATAGATCTAGTTTGGAGTATAGATACGCAGTATTTT. As protein: CASSIDLVWSIDTQYF. The chain links TRBV19 to TRBJ2-3; D uncertain. CDR3 length: 16 residues. The V end was cut by 0 bases, the J end by 5 bases, with 15 bases between. Germline V CDR1 and CDR2: LNHDA, SQIVND (reference sequence).

In this sample, this clone turned up once. This rearrangement joins TRBV19 to TRBJ1-6; TRBD1 aligns across 7 bases. The CDR3 extends over 16 amino acids. Per germline, CDR1 LNHDA and CDR2 SQIVND (reference sequence). V gave up 6 bases and J gave up 4 bases; unmatched junction bases: 9. CDR3 nucleotide sequence: TGTGCCAGTAGGCCAGACACGGGACAGTATAATTCACCCCTCCACTTT. Translation: CASRPDTGQYNSPLHF. The variable domain in full, completed from reference TRBV19 and TRBJ1-6, reads DGGITQSPKYLFRKEGQNVTLSCEQNLNHDAMYWYRQDPGQGLRLIYYSQIVNDFQKGDIAEGYSVSREKKESFPLTVTSAQKNPTAFYLCASRPDTGQYNSPLHFGNGTRLTVT.

The chain employs TRBV5-8 and TRBJ2-1, with TRBD2 identical over 7 bases. Germline CDR1 reads SGHTS; CDR2 reads YDEGEE. V gave up 1 base and J gave up 10 bases; unmatched junction bases: 8. CDR3 length: 14 amino acids. The CDR3, as DNA: TGTGCCAGCAGCTTGTCGTTAGCGGGCGGCGAGCAGTTCTTC. As protein: CASSLSLAGGEQFF. Full variable domain (missing parts from reference TRBV5-8 and TRBJ2-1): EAGVTQSPTHLIKTRGQQATLRCSPISGHTSVYWYQQALGLGLQFLLWYDEGEERNRGNFPPRFSGRQFPNYSSELNVNALELEDSALYLCASSLSLAGGEQFFGPGTRLTVL.

This clone was picked up one time. Other DNA sequences in the sample encode the same CDR3. This sequence joins TRBV18 and TRBJ1-5, with D perhaps matching TRBD1 (5 bases). The CDR3 runs 15 residues. V lost 3 bases to trimming and J lost 0 bases, with 9 bases between them. Germline V gene sequence: CDR1 KGHSH, CDR2 LQKENI. In DNA, the CDR3 is TGTGCCAGCTCACCGGGGACTAATAGCAATCAGCCCCAGCATTTT. Protein sequence: CASSPGTNSNQPQHF. The complete variable domain, with remaining parts taken from reference TRBV18 and TRBJ1-5, reads NAGVMQNPRHLVRRRGQEARLRCSPMKGHSHVYWYRQLPEEGLKFMVYLQKENIIDESGMPKERFSAEFPKEGPSILRIQQVVRGDSAAYFCASSPGTNSNQPQHFGDGTRLSIL.

Only a few counts were recorded for this clone. CDR3: CASSPQGSGQFF. CDR3 nucleotides: TGTGCCAGCAGTCCACAGGGTAGTGGGCAGTTCTTC. The genes are TRBV6-5 and TRBJ2-1; D perhaps matches TRBD1 (6 bases). V was shortened by 5 bases and J by 12 bases, with 14 bases between the two germline ends. Germline CDR1 MNHEY, CDR2 SVGAGI. This CDR3 spans 12 amino acids.

The V gene is TRBV18, the J gene TRBJ1-1; D is undetermined. Germline lookup yields CDR1 KGHSH and CDR2 LQKENI. With 0 bases removed from V and 1 base from J, the gap between germline ends came to 9 bases. The CDR3 is 15 amino acids. CDR3 sequence reads: CASSPPLGENTEAFF. Written as DNA, the CDR3 is TGTGCCAGCTCACCACCGCTAGGAGAGAACACTGAAGCTTTCTTT. The whole variable domain, filled in from reference TRBV18 and TRBJ1-1, reads NAGVMQNPRHLVRRRGQEARLRCSPMKGHSHVYWYRQLPEEGLKFMVYLQKENIIDESGMPKERFSAEFPKEGPSILRIQQVVRGDSAAYFCASSPPLGENTEAFFGQGTRLTVV.

The chain couples TRBV11-3 to TRBJ1-1, with D possibly being TRBD1 (6 bases). The germline V and J ends were trimmed by 3 bases and 0 bases, with 8 bases remaining between them. The CDR3 extends over 14 amino acids. Germline V gives CDR1 SGHNT, CDR2 YENEEA. The CDR3 DNA reads as TGTGCCAGCAGCTTCGGACAGTTGAACACTGAAGCTTTCTTT. It translates to CASSFGQLNTEAFF.

The chain couples TRBV5-1 to TRBJ2-7, with TRBD1 matching 7 bases. Germline values: CDR1 SGHRS, CDR2 YFSETQ. The CDR3 spans 14 residues. V was pared by 5 bases and J by 3 bases, with 8 bases of the junction left unmatched. CDR3 amino acids: CASSFGTGVYEQYF. The CDR3, as DNA: TGCGCCAGCAGTTTCGGCACAGGGGTCTACGAGCAGTACTTC.

V and J are TRBV7-8 and TRBJ2-2, with TRBD2 matching 15 bases. J lost 5 bases, V lost 4 bases, and 11 bases had no gene match. The length of the CDR3 is 19 residues. CDR1 is SGHVS, CDR2 FQNEAQ, per germline. The CDR3 sequence: CASSSKTGTSGRWTGELFF. The CDR3 DNA sequence: TGTGCCAGCAGCTCGAAAACCGGGACTAGCGGGAGGTGGACCGGGGAGCTGTTTTTT.

The V call is TRBV7-9, the J call TRBJ1-2; D is unresolved. From germline, CDR1 is SEHNR and CDR2 FQNEAQ (reference sequence). The CDR3 covers 14 residues. V lost 3 bases, J lost 7 bases, and 15 bases lay in between. The CDR3 DNA is TGTGCCAGCAGCTTTTACCAAGGAGAGGGTGGCTACACCTTC. Translated, it gives CASSFYQGEGGYTF.

This clone was seen once. The chain combines TRBV27 with TRBJ1-4; tentatively, D is TRBD1 (5 bases). There are 13 residues in the CDR3. The V gene lost 6 bases and the J gene lost 11 bases, with 16 bases spanning the gap. CDR1 is MNHEY, CDR2 SMNVEV, per germline (reference sequence). The chain's CDR3 is CASSLAIGGKLFF. The CDR3 DNA sequence: TGTGCCAGCAGCCTAGCGATTGGGGGGAAACTGTTTTTT.

The gene calls are TRBV7-2 and TRBJ2-1, with 7 bases matching TRBD1. V lost 3 bases to trimming and J lost 3 bases; unmatched junction nucleotides: 2. Germline loops: CDR1 SGHTA, CDR2 FQGNSA. CDR3 length: 14 amino acids. Here the CDR3 DNA reads TGTGCCAGCAGCTTGGCAGGGGGCTACAATGAGCAGTTCTTC. Translating gives CASSLAGGYNEQFF.

The V and J genes are TRBV4-3 and TRBJ2-7; TRBD1 might be the D (6 bases). V lost 0 bases and J lost 5, with 17 bases in between. This CDR3 is 16 amino acids long. Germline CDR1 reads LGHNA; CDR2 reads YSLEER. This CDR3 is CASSQELGAIAHEQYF. The CDR3 nucleotides are TGCGCCAGCAGCCAAGAGTTGGGGGCTATCGCCCACGAGCAGTACTTC.

This chain's CDR3 is CASSRSTGAMNTEAFF. The CDR3 region has the DNA TGTGCCAGTAGTCGTTCGACAGGGGCCATGAACACTGAAGCTTTCTTT. The chain carries TRBV19 and TRBJ1-1, with TRBD1 matching 8 bases. Germline V gene sequence: CDR1 LNHDA, CDR2 SQIVND (reference sequence). The CDR3 has 16 amino acids. The V and J ends lost 5 bases and 0 bases, in that order; junction bases with no gene match: 8.

The CDR3 sequence: CASSQAIGWQEDGYTF. The DNA for the CDR3 is TGCGCCAGCAGCCAAGCGATAGGGTGGCAGGAGGATGGCTACACCTTC. The chain recombines TRBV4-3 with TRBJ1-2, with D uncertain. The CDR3 has 16 residues. V lost 1 base and J lost 6, with 18 bases in between. The germline gives CDR1 LGHNA, CDR2 YSLEER.

CDR3 in DNA: TGTGCCAGCAGCGCCTCTAGAGATTCACCCCTCCACTTT. Residues: CASSASRDSPLHF. V usage is TRBV11-2 and J usage is TRBJ1-6; D unresolved. Trimming took 5 bases from V and 8 from J, leaving 10 bases between them. Germline CDR1 is SGHAT and CDR2 is FQNNGV. The CDR3 consists of 13 residues.

The chain uses TRBV11-1 and TRBJ2-7; 7 bases line up with TRBD1. Germline CDR1 and CDR2: SGHAT and FQDESV (reference sequence). V dropped 6 bases and J dropped 0; count of bases not matched to a gene: 5. The CDR3 is made up of 14 amino acids. CDR3 in amino acids: CASRSQGNSYEQYF. The CDR3 bases are TGTGCCAGCAGGTCACAGGGGAACTCCTACGAGCAGTACTTC.

This clone was detected only a few times. The J gene is TRBJ2-1, the V gene TRBV5-6; 12 bases line up with TRBD2. This CDR3 is built from 17 residues. The V gene's germline CDR1 is SGHDT and CDR2 YYEEEE. Losses at the gene ends were 3 bases for V and 5 bases for J; bases not matched to a gene: 9. The CDR3 here is CASSSQLAGGPHNEQFF. In nucleotides, the CDR3 is TGTGCCAGCAGCTCCCAGCTAGCGGGGGGGCCCCACAATGAGCAGTTCTTC.

This chain joins TRBV3-1 (or the pseudogene TRBV3-2) and TRBJ1-1; D is undetermined. This CDR3 is built from 13 residues. Germline loops: CDR1 LGHDT, CDR2 YNNKEL (reference sequence). The V and J ends lost 4 bases and 0 bases respectively, with 6 bases between them. The CDR3 here is CASSRGMNTEAFF. CDR3 bases: TGTGCCAGCAGCCGAGGAATGAACACTGAAGCTTTCTTT.

CDR3 in amino acids: CAIAMQVGQGYEQYF. CDR3 in DNA: TGTGCCATCGCTATGCAGGTAGGACAGGGGTACGAGCAGTACTTC. The chain is built from TRBV10-3 and TRBJ2-7, with 9 positions matching TRBD1. The CDR3 has 15 residues. V was pared by 8 bases and J by 4 bases, with 12 bases of the junction left unmatched. In germline, CDR1 is ENHRY, CDR2 SYGVKD.